Listed here are 32 T cell receptor beta chains from one sample, sequenced in a study of neurological immune-mediated disorders. The time point is: technical triplicate 2. TCRdb processed the 5' RACE reads anew with MiXCR; each CDR3 protein has one entry. This table has about 59,000 distinct CDR3 sequences, approximately 25% appearing once. Input material: PBMCs. The source of these receptors is a man aged 55 to 70 with HTLV-1-associated myelopathy (HAM/TSP).

This clonotype showed up many times. The V and J genes are TRBV24-1 and TRBJ2-1; the match to TRBD1 covers 7 bases. J was trimmed by 5 bases and V by 4 bases; bases with no gene match: 13. The CDR3 runs 17 residues. Germline values: CDR1 KGHDR, CDR2 SFDVKD. CDR3 region: CATSDRLDRLLDNEQFF. In DNA form, the CDR3 reads TGTGCCACCAGTGACCGATTGGACAGGCTCCTGGACAATGAGCAGTTCTTC.

This sequence joins TRBV20-1 and TRBJ2-7; 10 bases align to TRBD2. The CDR3 extends over 14 amino acids. Looked up from germline, CDR1 is DFQATT and CDR2 is SNEGSKA (reference sequence). V lost 7 bases, J lost 4 bases, and 10 bases stayed unmatched. The CDR3 protein is CSGQREGRVYEQYF. The DNA of the CDR3 is TGCAGTGGCCAGCGGGAGGGCCGAGTTTACGAGCAGTACTTC.

There are many counts of this clonotype. V is TRBV7-2 and J is TRBJ2-7; TRBD1 matches 8 bases. After removal of 1 base from V and 3 bases from J, the junction contained 5 bases not matched to a gene. The CDR3 runs 15 residues. Germline V gene lookup returns CDR1 SGHTA and CDR2 FQGNSA. This CDR3 reads CASSLDRQGLYEQYF. CDR3 sequence (DNA): TGTGCCAGCAGCTTAGATCGACAGGGGCTCTACGAGCAGTACTTC.

As concerns this clonotype: This may be a read error, as it is one base from a much larger clone. The chain joins TRBV5-1 to TRBJ2-1; tentatively, D is TRBD2 (5 bases). There are 12 residues in the CDR3. The germline V gene encodes CDR1 SGHRS and CDR2 YFSETQ. The CDR3 DNA follows: TGCGCCAACAGCTCGACGGGAAATGAGCAGTTCTTC. Encoded protein: CANSSTGNEQFF.

The chain combines TRBV29-1 with TRBJ2-3, with TRBD2 as a possible D gene (5 bases). Per germline, CDR1 SQVTM and CDR2 ANQGSEA. This CDR3 is built from 15 residues. Trimming removed 0 bases from V and 6 bases from J, with 16 bases in between. The CDR3, as DNA: TGCAGCGTTGAAGATCTTTATAGCGCTGGTGATACGCAGTATTTT. Translation gives CSVEDLYSAGDTQYF.

This clonotype was seen only a few times. The V call is TRBV11-3, the J call TRBJ2-7; no clear D gene. Germline CDR1 reads SGHNT; CDR2 reads YENEEA. CDR3 length: 13 amino acids. The V and J ends lost 2 bases and 3 bases respectively, with 8 bases between them. CDR3 sequence reads: CASSLYSNYEQYF. The CDR3 DNA sequence: TGTGCCAGCAGCTTATACTCTAACTACGAGCAGTACTTC.

This clonotype showed up many times. The CDR3 region is CAINPQAGDTDTQYF. CDR3 nucleotide sequence: TGTGCCATCAACCCCCAGGCGGGAGATACTGATACGCAGTATTTT. This sequence joins TRBV10-3 and TRBJ2-3, with 7 bases lining up with TRBD2. This CDR3 is 15 amino acids long. J was trimmed by 6 bases and V by 7 bases; bases with no gene match: 13. Germline loops: CDR1 ENHRY, CDR2 SYGVKD.

This clonotype was recorded at least ten times. The chain joins TRBV9 to TRBJ2-5; 8 bases agree with TRBD1. The CDR3 covers 16 residues. The V and J ends lost 3 bases and 5 bases, in that order; junction bases with no gene match: 12. CDR1 is SGDLS, CDR2 YYNGEE, per germline. This CDR3 is CASSEVESGGLETQYF. The DNA of the CDR3 is TGTGCCAGCAGCGAGGTCGAATCAGGGGGCTTGGAGACCCAGTACTTC. Drawing the rest from reference TRBV9 and TRBJ2-5, the complete variable domain is DSGVTQTPKHLITATGQRVTLRCSPRSGDLSVYWYQQSLDQGLQFLIQYYNGEERAKGNILERFSAQQFPDLHSELNLSSLELGDSALYFCASSEVESGGLETQYFGPGTRLLVL.

This clonotype was counted between two and nine times. The genes are TRBV12-3 or TRBV12-4 and TRBJ2-5, with D unclear. V shed 0 bases and J shed 10 bases, with 6 bases lying between them. The CDR3 runs to 11 residues. CDR3: CASSLARVQYF. For the CDR3, the DNA is TGTGCCAGCAGTTTAGCTAGGGTCCAGTACTTC.

In its sample, this clonotype was seen many times. The rearrangement uses TRBV20-1 and TRBJ2-3, with 10 bases matching TRBD2. CDR1 is DFQATT, CDR2 SNEGSKA, per germline (reference sequence). J lost 5 bases, V lost 6 bases, and 8 bases had no gene match. The CDR3 contains 14 residues. The CDR3 protein is CSALQREGLDTQYF. The CDR3 DNA is TGCAGTGCGCTACAGCGGGAGGGGTTAGATACGCAGTATTTT.

This clonotype came up many times. This chain joins TRBV7-2 and TRBJ2-2; 7 bases map to TRBD2. Trimming removed 3 bases from V and 7 bases from J; junction bases left unmatched: 14. CDR1 and CDR2 (germline): SGHTA, FQGNSA. This CDR3 has 17 amino acids. DNA for the CDR3: TGTGCCAGCAGCTTTCGGTTGGGGGAGCGGGGCCGCGGGGAGCTGTTTTTT. This codes for CASSFRLGERGRGELFF.

This clonotype was recorded at least ten times. The V and J genes are TRBV18 and TRBJ2-5, with TRBD1 as a possible D gene (6 bases). Per germline, CDR1 KGHSH and CDR2 LQKENI. The V end lost 4 bases, the J end lost 5 bases, and 17 bases lay between the germline ends. The CDR3 length is 15 residues. The CDR3 DNA reads as TGTGCCAGCTCACTAAACACACAGGGCGGCGAGACCCAGTACTTC. It yields the protein CASSLNTQGGETQYF.

This clonotype was detected ten times or more. The chain links TRBV25-1 to TRBJ2-1; 9 bases align to TRBD2. Germline V gene lookup returns CDR1 MGHDK and CDR2 SYGVNS. The CDR3 runs to 18 residues. With V trimmed by 5 bases and J by 0 bases, 11 bases remained unmatched. The CDR3 coding sequence is TGTGCCAGCAGTTTGGCGGGAGGGGGGGAGAGCTCCTACAATGAGCAGTTCTTC. It encodes CASSLAGGGESSYNEQFF.

Regarding this clonotype: A read error may be the cause here, since a much bigger clone is one base away. The CDR3 loop is CSARTIGSDGTGELFF. DNA for the CDR3: TGCAGTGCTAGGACTATCGGGAGTGACGGCACCGGGGAGCTGTTTTTT. The rearrangement links TRBV20-1 to TRBJ2-2, with D maybe TRBD2 (6 bases). Germline CDR1 DFQATT, CDR2 SNEGSKA (reference sequence). The V gene lost 3 bases and the J gene lost 4 bases, with 18 bases spanning the gap. This CDR3 has 16 residues.

This clonotype has a count of ten or more. The junction does not match germline at one end; this may be a read error. The rearrangement joins TRBV20-1 to TRBJ2-5; D is undetermined. Germline CDR1 DFQATT, CDR2 SNEGSKA (reference sequence). The CDR3 covers 12 residues. CDR3 sequence: CSAAQRQGTQYF. The CDR3 DNA reads as TGCAGTGCAGCACAGCGTCAAGGGACCCAGTACTTC.

The chain is built from TRBV3-1 and TRBJ2-4; perhaps TRBD2 as D (6 bases). Trimming cost V 8 bases and J 0 bases, with 11 bases left between them. The CDR3 extends over 14 amino acids. Germline V gives CDR1 LGHDT, CDR2 YNNKEL (reference sequence). The CDR3, as DNA: TGTGCCAGCCAAGGGACTCTAGCCAAAAACATTCAGTACTTC. The encoded protein is CASQGTLAKNIQYF.

There are many counts of this clonotype. This chain joins TRBV4-1 and TRBJ2-2; 10 bases map to TRBD1. This CDR3 has 19 residues. Germline trimming cut 5 bases from V and 0 bases from J; bases unmatched to any gene: 12. Germline V CDR1 and CDR2: MGHRA, YSYEKL. The CDR3 sequence is CASSDRDRGPSANTGELFF. The CDR3 nucleotides are TGCGCCAGCAGCGACCGGGACAGGGGTCCGAGCGCGAACACCGGGGAGCTGTTTTTT.

This sequence joins TRBV29-1 and TRBJ2-7; D is unclear. V was shortened by 5 bases and J by 2 bases, with 4 bases between the two germline ends. CDR1 and CDR2 from the germline V gene are SQVTM and ANQGSEA. CDR3 length: 10 residues. The CDR3 region is CSVYTYEQYF. DNA of the CDR3: TGCAGCGTTTATACCTACGAGCAGTACTTC.

This clonotype was picked up a small number of times. The DNA for the CDR3 is TGCAGCGAGACGTACTTAGATACGCAGTATTTT. The encoded protein is CSETYLDTQYF. The chain combines TRBV29-1 with TRBJ2-3; D gene uncertain. The germline CDR1 and CDR2 sequences are SQVTM and ANQGSEA. The CDR3 runs to 11 residues. V was shortened by 7 bases and J by 5 bases, with 10 bases between the two germline ends.

The chain uses TRBV15 and TRBJ2-2; 7 positions match TRBD1. Germline CDR1 and CDR2: LNHNV and YYDKDF (reference sequence). There are 15 residues in the CDR3. The trim removed 3 bases at V and 5 bases at J, leaving 6 bases unmatched. The CDR3 loop is CATSSHTTGTGELFF. CDR3 bases: TGTGCCACCAGCAGCCATACGACAGGGACCGGGGAGCTGTTTTTT.

This clonotype came up many times. The chain carries TRBV20-1 and TRBJ1-2, with D possibly matching TRBD1 (5 bases). Deletions cut 0 bases from V and 4 bases from J, with 21 bases between. This CDR3 contains 17 residues. Germline lookup yields CDR1 DFQATT and CDR2 SNEGSKA (reference sequence). The CDR3 nucleotides read TGCAGTGCTAGAGATCCCGGGGGAGACCCCCTTTTCTATGGCTACACCTTC. As protein: CSARDPGGDPLFYGYTF.

This clonotype was observed many times. The chain is built from TRBV5-6 and TRBJ1-5, with TRBD1 matching over 8 bases. This CDR3 region has 15 residues. With 4 bases clipped from V and 3 bases from J, the junction kept 6 bases outside the gene matches. CDR1 is SGHDT and CDR2 is YYEEEE in the germline V gene. CDR3 DNA: TGTGCCAGCAGCAAATGGACAGGGTCCAATCAGCCCCAGCATTTT. Translation: CASSKWTGSNQPQHF.

Ten or more counts support this clonotype. The chain employs TRBV6-6 and TRBJ1-1; the D is unclear. The V end lost 8 bases, the J end lost 10 bases, and 14 bases lay between the germline ends. The CDR3 has 11 amino acids. In germline, CDR1 is MNHNY, CDR2 SVGAGI (reference sequence). The CDR3 bases are TGTGCCAGCCGAACTGACTTGGGAGCTTTCTTT. Protein product: CASRTDLGAFF.

Many counts were recorded for this clonotype. The gene calls are TRBV6-2 or TRBV6-3 and TRBJ2-6; 7 bases map to TRBD2. The CDR3 totals 16 residues. CDR1 is MNHEY, CDR2 SVGEGT, per germline. The V and J ends lost 2 bases and 4 bases, in that order; junction bases with no gene match: 5. The CDR3 region has the DNA TGTGCCAGCAGTTACCTTGGGGGGGTCGGGGCCAACGTCCTGACTTTC. Its protein product is CASSYLGGVGANVLTF.

This clonotype occurred many times. The J gene is TRBJ1-1, the V gene TRBV7-9; D possibly corresponds to TRBD1 (5 bases). The V and J ends lost 5 bases and 5 bases respectively, with 12 bases between them. The CDR3 runs to 13 residues. CDR1 and CDR2 (germline): SEHNR, FQNEAQ (reference sequence). In nucleotides, the CDR3 is TGTGCCAGCAGCATCCAGGGAGAAACTGAAGCTTTCTTT. Translating it yields CASSIQGETEAFF.

This clonotype was seen ten or more times. The chain employs TRBV5-1 and TRBJ1-2; D is possibly TRBD1 (5 bases). V was cut by 0 bases and J by 2 bases, with 8 bases left in between. Germline assignment: CDR1 SGHRS and CDR2 YFSETQ. The length of the CDR3 is 14 residues. CDR3 protein: CASSLDRRNYGYTF. CDR3 nucleotides: TGCGCCAGCAGCTTGGACAGGCGAAACTATGGCTACACCTTC.

This clonotype was counted a few times. The V and J genes are TRBV3-1 and TRBJ2-2; TRBD1 might be the D (6 bases). The CDR3 consists of 17 residues. Trimming pared 5 bases from V and 0 bases from J, leaving 16 bases between. The germline V gene encodes CDR1 LGHDT and CDR2 YNNKEL (reference sequence). This CDR3 reads CASSTPSGTTNTGELFF. In DNA, the CDR3 is TGTGCCAGCAGCACCCCGTCCGGGACAACGAACACCGGGGAGCTGTTTTTT. Full variable domain (missing parts from reference TRBV3-1 and TRBJ2-2): DTAVSQTPKYLVTQMGNDKSIKCEQNLGHDTMYWYKQDSKKFLKIMFSYNNKELIINETVPNRFSPKSPDKAHLNLHINSLELGDSAVYFCASSTPSGTTNTGELFFGEGSRLTVL.

This clonotype has a count of ten or more. The rearrangement links TRBV28 to TRBJ2-3; TRBD1 is a possible D gene (6 bases). The length of the CDR3 is 16 residues. Trimming cost V 2 bases and J 0 bases, with 12 bases left between them. Per germline, CDR1 MDHEN and CDR2 SYDVKM. This CDR3 is CASSLTGSYSTDTQYF. CDR3 DNA: TGTGCCAGCAGTTTAACAGGGAGTTACAGCACAGATACGCAGTATTTT.

Note on this clonotype: A much bigger clone sits one base away, suggesting this may be a read error. V and J are TRBV4-1 and TRBJ1-2; a weak D match, TRBD1 (6 bases). Germline-derived CDR1 and CDR2 are MGHRA and YSYEKL. This CDR3 comprises 15 residues. Trimming left V 1 base short and J 4 bases short, with 13 bases between. As DNA, the CDR3 is TGCGCCAGCAGCCAAGCGCACAGGGTCGTCTATGGCTACACCTTC. This gives the protein CASSQAHRVVYGYTF.

This clonotype has only a few counts. The V and J genes are TRBV6-5 and TRBJ2-5; 8 bases map to TRBD1. J lost 5 bases, V lost 5 bases, and 4 bases had no gene match. This CDR3 is 13 amino acids long. In germline, CDR1 is MNHEY, CDR2 SVGAGI. Written as DNA, the CDR3 is TGTGCCAGCAGTCCAGGGGGCCGCGAGACCCAGTACTTC. Encoded protein: CASSPGGRETQYF.

The sample holds many counts of this clonotype. This CDR3 reads CSARGPSLNNEQFF. DNA of the CDR3: TGCAGTGCTAGGGGACCTAGCCTTAACAATGAGCAGTTCTTC. This chain connects TRBV20-1 to TRBJ2-1; either TRBD1 or TRBD2 may supply D (5 bases each). The CDR3 contains 14 residues. CDR1 DFQATT and CDR2 SNEGSKA come from the germline V gene (reference sequence). V lost 3 bases and J 5 bases, leaving 14 bases between the germline ends.

This clonotype was observed a few times. The chain combines TRBV20-1 with TRBJ2-1; D perhaps matches TRBD1 (5 bases). V lost 3 bases and J lost 7, with 13 bases in between. Germline V gene data show CDR1 as DFQATT and CDR2 as SNEGSKA (reference sequence). The CDR3 extends over 13 amino acids. CDR3: CSARGLRGNEQFF. The CDR3 DNA reads TGCAGTGCTAGGGGGCTTAGGGGAAATGAGCAGTTCTTC.